The clone carrying this T cell receptor beta chain showed up many times. The data are from a study of identical twins. Unique molecular identifiers were in the cDNA, with template-switch universal primer binding. MiXCR, applied by TCRdb to the 5' RACE reads, yields one record per CDR3 protein. This table holds hundreds of thousands of distinct CDR3 sequences, approximately 6% found once. The ends were cut back, 4 bases at V and 2 bases at J, with 12 bases in the middle. CDR1 and CDR2 from the germline V gene are SEHNR and FQNEAQ (reference sequence). The CDR3 has 15 residues. The sample comprised naive T cells sorted from blood. This TCR was sampled from a young man in good health. The rearrangement links TRBV7-9 to TRBJ2-1; D gene uncertain. The CDR3, as DNA: TGTGCCAGCAGCTCAATCACAGAGCCCTACAATGAGCAGTTCTTC. Its protein product is CASSSITEPYNEQFF.